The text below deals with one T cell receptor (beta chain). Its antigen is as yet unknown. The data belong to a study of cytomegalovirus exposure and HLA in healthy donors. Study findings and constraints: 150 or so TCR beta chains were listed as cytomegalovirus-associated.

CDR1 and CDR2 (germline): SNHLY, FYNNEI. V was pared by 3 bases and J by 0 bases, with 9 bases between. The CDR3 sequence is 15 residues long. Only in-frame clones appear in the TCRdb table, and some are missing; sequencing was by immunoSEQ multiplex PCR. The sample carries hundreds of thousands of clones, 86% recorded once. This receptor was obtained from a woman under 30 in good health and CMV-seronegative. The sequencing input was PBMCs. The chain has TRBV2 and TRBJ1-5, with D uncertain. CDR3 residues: CASSDGENSNQPQHF. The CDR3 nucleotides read TGTGCCAGCAGTGACGGTGAGAATAGCAATCAGCCCCAGCATTTT.